These 32 T cell receptor beta chains came from one sample sequenced in a study of T cells in women clearing cervical HPV infection. TCRdb's table, derived via immunoSEQ multiplex PCR, lists solely in-frame clones and lacks some. The sample holds 30,000 to 45,000 clones. The sample comprised blood buffy coat. Source of these receptors: a woman aged 18 to 75 with a cervical HPV16 infection that either progressed to CIN3+ or cleared (not recorded which).

Note on this clone: Read data end 3 residues before the CDR3 end; the end is taken from the germline J gene. The chain combines TRBV19 with TRBJ2-3; 8 bases align to TRBD2. This CDR3 spans 14 amino acids. From germline, CDR1 is LNHDA and CDR2 SQIVND (reference sequence). V was pared by 5 bases and J by 4 bases, with 5 bases of the junction left unmatched. The CDR3 sequence is CASSYSGSADTQYF. Partial CDR3 DNA: TGTGCCAGTAGTTACAGCGGGAGCGCAGATACG.

Of note for this clone: The CDR3 goes on 3 residues after the read ends, and that part is filled in from the germline J gene. This sequence joins TRBV10-3 and TRBJ1-5; no clear D gene. With 3 bases removed from V and 7 bases from J, the gap between germline ends came to 10 bases. Per the germline V gene, CDR1 is ENHRY and CDR2 is SYGVKD. CDR3 size: 13 residues. The CDR3 sequence: CAISEDLLQPQHF. The part of the CDR3 DNA that was read is TGTGCCATCAGTGAAGATCTACTACAGCCC.

Comment on this clone: A junction boundary mismatches the germline segment, possibly from a read error. With the read ending 3 residues before the CDR3 end, the germline J gene is used to fill in that end. The chain has TRBV4-2 and TRBJ2-7; 9 bases line up with TRBD1. This CDR3 contains 16 residues. CDR1 and CDR2 from the germline V gene are LGHNA and YNFKEQ. The CDR3 spells CASSQQTGGLIYEQYF. The covered CDR3 bases are TGCGCCAGCAGCCAGCAAACAGGGGGCCTTATCTACGAG.

A remark on this clone: The CDR3 is cut off 3 residues early in the read; its end comes from the germline J gene. The chain joins TRBV28 to TRBJ1-2; 8 positions match TRBD1. This CDR3 has 14 residues. The germline V gene encodes CDR1 MDHEN and CDR2 SYDVKM. With V trimmed by 5 bases and J by 4 bases, 6 bases remained unmatched. The CDR3 sequence is CASSPGGAAYGYTF. The part of the CDR3 DNA that was read is TGTGCCAGCAGTCCAGGGGGCGCAGCCTATGGC.

About this clone: The CDR3 end falls 3 residues outside the read, so it is completed with the germline J gene. The chain joins TRBV4-1 to TRBJ2-1; TRBD2 matches at 9 bases. CDR1 and CDR2 from the germline V gene are MGHRA and YSYEKL. J lost 2 bases, V lost 1 base, and 3 bases had no gene match. This CDR3 contains 16 residues. The CDR3 spells CASSQVGLAPYNEQFF. CDR3 bases read: TGCGCCAGCAGCCAAGTCGGACTAGCGCCCTACAATGAG.

As concerns this clone: The sequence runs out 3 residues before the end of the CDR3; the remainder is reconstructed from the germline J gene. The chain couples TRBV14 to TRBJ1-2; TRBD1 might be the D (6 bases). This CDR3 has 13 amino acids. Germline V gene sequence: CDR1 SGHDN, CDR2 FVKESK. Trimming removed 5 bases at V and 4 bases at J, with 11 bases between. CDR3 sequence: CASSTDRFYGYTF. Incomplete CDR3 DNA: TGTGCCAGCAGCACTGACAGGTTCTATGGC.

A note on this clone: Read data end 3 residues before the CDR3 end; the end is taken from the germline J gene. V usage is TRBV7-8 and J usage is TRBJ2-2, with 14 nucleotides matching TRBD2. V gave up 2 bases and J gave up 6 bases; unmatched junction bases: 5. Looked up from germline, CDR1 is SGHVS and CDR2 is FQNEAQ. The CDR3 is made up of 17 amino acids. CDR3 DNA (partial): TGTGCCAGCAGCTTAAGTACGACTAGCGGGAGGGCCGGGGAG. Its translation: CASSLSTTSGRAGE. The CDR3 in its entirety is CASSLSTTSGRAGELFF.

Comments on this clone: The DNA ends 3 residues before the CDR3 does, and the rest of the CDR3 is filled in from the germline J gene. V gene TRBV6-1 combines with J gene TRBJ2-5, with 7 bases aligning to TRBD2. Germline CDR1 and CDR2: MNHNS and SASEGT. This CDR3 has 17 residues. The V gene end was trimmed by 1 base and the J gene end by 3 bases; junction bases not matched to a gene: 11. Incomplete CDR3 DNA: TGTGCCAGCAGTGAAGGGGCTAGCGGCCTGCAAAAAGAGACC. Translating gives CASSEGASGLQKET. The whole CDR3 protein is CASSEGASGLQKETQYF.

About this clone: The read comes to an end 3 residues before the CDR3 does, leaving the germline J gene to fill in the end. The chain joins TRBV6-2 or TRBV6-3 to TRBJ2-7; TRBD2 agrees at 7 bases. V shed 2 bases, J shed 6 bases, and the junction held 1 base outside the gene matches. Germline values: CDR1 MNHEY, CDR2 SVGEGT. The CDR3 spans 12 residues. CDR3 region: CASSYGRGEQYF. The DNA read from the CDR3 is TGTGCCAGCAGTTACGGGAGGGGCGAG.

As concerns this clone: Read sequence stops 3 residues before the CDR3 end, and the germline J gene provides the missing end. The chain carries TRBV20-1 and TRBJ2-1; 8 bases line up with TRBD2. The CDR3 has 19 residues. From germline, CDR1 is DFQATT and CDR2 SNEGSKA (reference sequence). The V gene end was trimmed by 0 bases and the J gene end by 4 bases; junction bases not matched to a gene: 17. Incomplete CDR3 DNA: TGCAGTGCTAGAGACCCCGGGGGCGGGGGGCCCAATCCTTACAATGAG. Its protein product is CSARDPGGGGPNPYNE. The full CDR3 protein reads CSARDPGGGGPNPYNEQFF.

Regarding this clone: From the germline J gene comes the end of the CDR3, since the read stops 3 residues before it. The chain employs TRBV7-3 and TRBJ1-2, with 10 nucleotides matching TRBD1. The CDR3 runs 13 residues. Germline trimming cut 3 bases from V and 5 bases from J; bases unmatched to any gene: 0. Germline-derived CDR1 and CDR2 are SGHTA and FQGTGA. The CDR3 protein is CASSLGQGYGYTF. CDR3 DNA (partial): TGTGCCAGCAGCTTGGGACAGGGGTATGGC.

A word on this clone: Coverage ceases 3 residues before the CDR3 finishes, and the germline J gene fills in the end. The chain recombines TRBV4-1 with TRBJ1-3, with a weak D call TRBD1 (5 bases). This CDR3 region has 18 residues. Deletions cut 0 bases from V and 0 bases from J, with 15 bases between. Germline V gene sequence: CDR1 MGHRA, CDR2 YSYEKL. The CDR3 here is CASSQDQTGLSSGNTIYF. The part of the CDR3 DNA that was read is TGCGCCAGCAGCCAAGATCAAACGGGACTCAGCTCTGGAAACACC.

On this clone: The read terminates 3 residues before the CDR3 end, so the remaining end is supplied by the germline J gene. The rearrangement uses TRBV5-4 and TRBJ2-3, with 7 bases fitting TRBD2. In germline, CDR1 is SGHNT, CDR2 YYREEE (reference sequence). Trimming at V came to 4 bases and at J to 3 bases, leaving 5 bases not matched to a gene. The CDR3 totals 14 residues. Here the CDR3 reads CASSPGTTTDTQYF. The CDR3 bases that were read are TGTGCCAGCAGCCCCGGGACTACAACAGATACG.

For this clone: The read finishes 3 residues shy of the CDR3 end, and the germline J gene is used to complete it. V and J are TRBV5-5 and TRBJ1-1; D gene ambiguous. This CDR3 is 11 amino acids long. CDR1 SGHKS and CDR2 YYEKEE come from the germline V gene (reference sequence). The sequenced part of the CDR3 DNA is TGTGCCAGCAGCTTGCTTCTCGAA. Residues: CASSLLLE. The full-length CDR3 reads as CASSLLLEAFF.

Points on this clone: The CDR3 extends 3 residues past the end of the read, so its final part is completed from the germline J gene. V and J are TRBV29-1 and TRBJ1-3; 8 bases line up with TRBD1. J lost 1 base, V lost 7 bases, and 3 bases had no gene match. The CDR3 is 13 residues long. Germline V gene sequence: CDR1 SQVTM, CDR2 ANQGSEA. CDR3 DNA (partial): TGCAGCGGGACAGGGAATTCTGGAAACACC. This gives the protein CSGTGNSGNT. The CDR3 reads in full as CSGTGNSGNTIYF.

Remarks on this clone: The CDR3 goes on 3 residues after the read ends, and that part is filled in from the germline J gene. The V call is TRBV4-1, the J call TRBJ2-7, with 7 nucleotides matching TRBD1. CDR1 is MGHRA, CDR2 YSYEKL, per germline. The CDR3 has 18 amino acids. V shed 2 bases and J 3 bases; nucleotides not matched to a gene: 16. Partial CDR3 DNA: TGCGCCAGCAGCCAAACCCCCCCAGAGGACAGGCCGGGCTACGAG. This gives the protein CASSQTPPEDRPGYE. The CDR3 as a whole reads CASSQTPPEDRPGYEQYF.

A remark on this clone: The read ends 3 residues before the CDR3 terminus; that terminus is restored from the germline J gene. The V gene is TRBV18, the J gene TRBJ2-5; 8 positions match TRBD1. V lost 8 bases and J lost 5; bases outside the gene matches: 7. CDR1 and CDR2 from the germline V gene are KGHSH and LQKENI. The CDR3 has 13 amino acids. The CDR3 here is CASQGQGEETQYF. The CDR3 bases that were read are TGTGCCAGCCAAGGACAGGGAGAGGAGACC.

With regard to this clone: The CDR3 extends 3 residues past the end of the read, so its final part is completed from the germline J gene. The chain uses TRBV12-5 and TRBJ2-7; D is possibly TRBD2 (6 bases). The germline V and J ends were trimmed by 1 base and 2 bases, with 18 bases remaining between them. CDR3 length: 17 residues. CDR1 is LGHNT, CDR2 FRNRAP, per germline. CDR3 protein: CASGLARSGDPPYEQYF. The covered CDR3 bases are TGTGCTAGTGGTTTGGCGAGGTCGGGGGACCCCCCCTACGAG.

Concerning this clone: Read sequence stops 3 residues before the CDR3 end, and the germline J gene provides the missing end. This rearrangement joins TRBV27 to TRBJ1-6, with a tentative D call TRBD1 (6 bases). There are 15 residues in the CDR3. CDR1 is MNHEY and CDR2 is SMNVEV in the germline V gene (reference sequence). V dropped 6 bases and J dropped 6 bases, with 15 bases sitting between them. CDR3 in amino acids: CASSPSTGTNSPLHF. The DNA read from the CDR3 is TGTGCCAGCAGCCCCTCGACAGGAACTAATTCACCC.

CDR3 bases read: TGTGCCACCAGCTCAGGGGATGGGAATGAAAAA. It specifies CATSSGDGNEK. The full CDR3 protein reads CATSSGDGNEKLFF. The chain joins TRBV24-1 to TRBJ1-4; possibly TRBD1 for D (6 bases). The read stops 3 residues short of the end of the CDR3; the missing end is completed from the germline J gene. Germline V lookup: CDR1 KGHDR, CDR2 SFDVKD. Between the trimmed V and J ends, which lost 7 bases and 5 bases, there was a span of 13 bases. CDR3 length: 14 amino acids.

In the case of this clone: Read coverage stops 3 residues before the CDR3 terminus; the germline J gene supplies the remainder. V usage is TRBV10-3 and J usage is TRBJ1-6, with TRBD1 as a possible D gene (6 bases). V shed 0 bases and J shed 7 bases, with 10 bases lying between them. Germline V gene data show CDR1 as ENHRY and CDR2 as SYGVKD. The CDR3 is 15 amino acids. The CDR3 reads CAISESAGANSPLHF. The DNA read from the CDR3 is TGTGCCATCAGTGAGTCAGCAGGGGCGAATTCACCC.

Points on this clone: The observed sequence ends 3 residues before the CDR3 terminus, with the missing tail filled in from the germline J gene. This chain uses TRBV6-1 with TRBJ2-4; a weak D match, TRBD2 (6 bases). Germline loops: CDR1 MNHNS, CDR2 SASEGT. Trimming removed 2 bases at V and 5 bases at J, with 19 bases between. This CDR3 contains 17 residues. This CDR3 reads CASSEILGRGLQNIQYF. CDR3 DNA (partial): TGTGCCAGCAGTGAAATCTTGGGTAGGGGACTCCAAAACATT.

To note about this clone: The CDR3 goes on 3 residues after the read ends, and that part is filled in from the germline J gene. The chain links TRBV11-2 to TRBJ2-7, with D possibly called TRBD1 or TRBD2 (6 bases each). Germline assignment: CDR1 SGHAT and CDR2 FQNNGV. The CDR3 runs 14 residues. V shed 4 bases and J shed 4 bases, with 14 bases lying between them. CDR3 sequence reads: CASSSRGTNYEQYF. The CDR3 DNA, read in part, is TGTGCCAGCAGCTCCCGCGGGACAAATTACGAG.

About this clone itself: An end of the junction differs from the germline gene, which may be a read error. The missing CDR3 end, 3 residues past where the read stops, is filled in from the germline J gene. The V and J genes are TRBV4-2 and TRBJ2-2; weak D call: TRBD2 (6 bases). CDR1 is LGHNA and CDR2 is YNFKEQ in the germline V gene. The CDR3 is made up of 15 amino acids. The covered CDR3 bases are TGCGCCAGCAGCCAAGATCTCGGGGGCACCGGGGAG. Protein sequence: CASSQDLGGTGE. The whole CDR3 is CASSQDLGGTGELFF.

The sequenced CDR3 bases are TGTGCCAGCAGGAACGCCTACCTGGGTCCGGGGGCAGATACG. Protein: CASRNAYLGPGADT. The whole CDR3 protein reads CASRNAYLGPGADTQYF. The chain recombines TRBV6-2 or TRBV6-3 with TRBJ2-3; the D gene is possibly TRBD2 (6 bases). The read ends 3 residues before the CDR3 terminus; that terminus is restored from the germline J gene. CDR1 MNHEY and CDR2 SVGEGT come from the germline V gene. The CDR3 sequence is 17 residues long. V gave up 6 bases and J gave up 4 bases, with 23 bases separating them.

With regard to this clone: The CDR3 end falls 3 residues outside the read, so it is completed with the germline J gene. This chain joins TRBV19 and TRBJ1-3; no clear D gene. The CDR3 is 13 residues long. The V gene's germline CDR1 is LNHDA and CDR2 SQIVND (reference sequence). Trimming shortened V by 6 bases and J by 2 bases, and 8 bases separated the two germline ends. CDR3 DNA, as far as it was read: TGTGCCAGTAGCTGGACTCCTGGAAACACC. It specifies CASSWTPGNT. Given in full, the CDR3 is CASSWTPGNTIYF.

Comments on this clone: The read ends 3 residues before the CDR3 terminus; that terminus is restored from the germline J gene. The chain employs TRBV28 and TRBJ2-5, with 7 bases matching TRBD1. V lost 3 bases, J lost 5 bases, and 6 bases stayed unmatched. Germline V CDR1 and CDR2: MDHEN, SYDVKM. The CDR3 spans 14 residues. The CDR3 reads CASSFHGTEETQYF. The CDR3 bases that were read are TGTGCCAGCAGTTTCCATGGGACAGAGGAGACC.

Notes on this clone: The observed sequence ends 3 residues before the CDR3 terminus, with the missing tail filled in from the germline J gene. The chain combines TRBV6-4 with TRBJ2-5; 9 bases align to TRBD1. CDR1 and CDR2 from the germline V gene are MRHNA and SNTAGT. This CDR3 spans 15 amino acids. The junction had 0 bases not matched to a gene; V was cut back by 0 bases and J by 1 base. The covered CDR3 bases are TGTGCCAGCAGTGACTCGACAGGGGGCCAAGAGACC. Translating it yields CASSDSTGGQET. In full, the CDR3 is CASSDSTGGQETQYF.

With respect to this clone: The read stops 3 residues short of the end of the CDR3; the missing end is completed from the germline J gene. V gene TRBV15 combines with J gene TRBJ1-3, with D tentatively TRBD1 (5 bases). This CDR3 has 16 residues. Trimming took off 0 bases at V and 2 bases at J, with 11 bases between the two ends. Germline lookup yields CDR1 LNHNV and CDR2 YYDKDF (reference sequence). The CDR3 sequence: CATSRDAGRTGNTIYF. CDR3 DNA, as far as it was read: TGTGCCACCAGCAGAGATGCAGGGCGGACTGGAAACACC.

Remarks on this clone: The read gets to within 3 residues of the CDR3 end, and the germline J gene fills in the rest. The V and J genes are TRBV7-9 and TRBJ2-7; weak D call: TRBD1 (6 bases). The CDR3 sequence is 13 residues long. Germline CDR1 reads SEHNR; CDR2 reads FQNEAQ (reference sequence). The V gene lost 2 bases and the J gene lost 5 bases, with 10 bases spanning the gap. The sequenced part of the CDR3 DNA is TGTGCCAGCAGCTTAAACAGGGACGACGAG. It specifies CASSLNRDDE. The whole CDR3 protein is CASSLNRDDEQYF.

Of note for this clone: One end of the junction fails to match germline, which may point to a read error. The read stops 3 residues short of the end of the CDR3; the missing end is completed from the germline J gene. The chain carries TRBV4-2 and TRBJ2-1; 12 nucleotides line up with TRBD1. This CDR3 region has 18 residues. Germline-derived CDR1 and CDR2 are LGHNA and YNFKEQ. The DNA read from the CDR3 is TGCGCCAGCAGCCAAGATTCTCCGGGACAGGGGGCGCCGGGTGAG. The encoded protein is CASSQDSPGQGAPGE. The whole CDR3 region reads CASSQDSPGQGAPGEQFF.

Details on this clone: The CDR3 end is not reached by the read, which stops 3 residues before it; the germline J gene fills it in. The chain combines TRBV5-1 with TRBJ1-4, with D unresolved. This CDR3 has 14 residues. Deletions cut 0 bases from V and 4 bases from J, with 7 bases between. Germline V lookup: CDR1 SGHRS, CDR2 YFSETQ. This CDR3 reads CASSLGRVNEKLFF. Incomplete CDR3 DNA: TGCGCCAGCAGCTTGGGGAGGGTTAATGAAAAA.